The rows below give T cell receptor beta chains drawn from one sample of a study of T cell clones after liver transplantation. The data were produced by immunoSEQ multiplex PCR, yet TCRdb's version contains in-frame clones alone and is incomplete. The sample contains around 97,000 clones, about 86% of which appear only once. The sequences come from CD4+ T cells from blood, collected around 4 years after liver transplant. Receptors were obtained from a human patient who received a liver transplant. Some T cells may have come from the graft donor. The CDR3 runs from the conserved cysteine through the conserved F or W. D genes are given only for firm matches. The size field is filled for only some rows; it gives once, few, many or a size class.

J: TRBJ1-5
size: .
V: TRBV30
D: .
DNA: TGTGCCTGGAGTGGGGAGCGGACTCGTTTGCCCCAGCATTTT
CDR3: CAWSGERTRLPQHF

J: TRBJ2-2
size: .
V: TRBV27
D: TRBD2
DNA: TGTGCCAGCAGTCCCCGACCACTAGCGGTGAACACCGGGGAGCTGTTTTTT
CDR3: CASSPRPLAVNTGELFF

J: TRBJ1-2
size: .
V: TRBV19
D: .
DNA: TGTGCCAGTAGCACGACAGAAACAGCTAACTATGGCTACACCTTC
CDR3: CASSTTETANYGYTF

J: TRBJ2-1
size: .
V: TRBV2
D: TRBD2
DNA: TGTGCCAGCAGTGAACGACTAGCGGGAGTTGAGCAGTTCTTC
CDR3: CASSERLAGVEQFF

J: TRBJ1-4
size: .
V: TRBV18
D: .
DNA: TGTGCCAGCTCACCAAGCGTCACTAATGAAAAACTGTTTTTT
CDR3: CASSPSVTNEKLFF

J: TRBJ2-7
size: .
V: TRBV5-1
D: TRBD2
DNA: TGCGCCAGCAGCTTGCTAGCGGGAGGTTTCCACGAGCAGTACTTC
CDR3: CASSLLAGGFHEQYF

J: TRBJ1-1
size: .
V: TRBV6-5
D: .
DNA: TGTGCCAGCCGTAAAGAAGGTGGCACTGAAGCTTTCTTT
CDR3: CASRKEGGTEAFF

J: TRBJ1-1
size: .
V: TRBV19
D: .
DNA: TGTGCCAGCGTTTTGAACACTGAAGCTTTCTTT
CDR3: CASVLNTEAFF

J: TRBJ1-2
size: .
V: TRBV5-1
D: .
DNA: TGCGCCAGCAGCTTGGCAGAAGCTAACTATGGCTACACCTTC
CDR3: CASSLAEANYGYTF

J: TRBJ1-5
size: medium-sized
V: TRBV18
D: .
DNA: TGTGCCAGCTCAATTCATGACGGAAGCAATCAGCCCCAGCATTTT
CDR3: CASSIHDGSNQPQHF

J: TRBJ1-1
size: .
V: TRBV7-9
D: .
DNA: TGTGCCAGCATCGCAAGCCGGGGGGGAATGAACACTGAAGCTTTCTTT
CDR3: CASIASRGGMNTEAFF

J: TRBJ2-7
size: once
V: TRBV9
D: .
DNA: TGTGCCAGCAGCGTAGAGGTCTTCTCCTACGAGCAGTACTTC
CDR3: CASSVEVFSYEQYF

J: TRBJ1-2
size: .
V: TRBV28
D: .
DNA: TGTGCCAGCCATGCTCAGAATCTCTATGGCTACACCTTC
CDR3: CASHAQNLYGYTF

J: TRBJ1-1
size: .
V: TRBV25-1
D: .
DNA: TGTGCCAGCAAGGGGACATTGAACACTGAAGCTTTCTTT
CDR3: CASKGTLNTEAFF

J: TRBJ2-7
size: .
V: TRBV27
D: TRBD2
DNA: TGTGCCAGCAGTCTAGGACTAGCGGGGGGCTACGAGCAGTACTTC
CDR3: CASSLGLAGGYEQYF

J: TRBJ1-2
size: .
V: TRBV5-4
D: .
DNA: TGTGCCAGCAGCTTCCAGGAGAACTATGGCTACACCTTC
CDR3: CASSFQENYGYTF

J: TRBJ1-3
size: .
V: TRBV10-2
D: .
DNA: TGCGCCAGCGGGCGGGCCTCCTCTGGAAACACCATATATTTT
CDR3: CASGRASSGNTIYF

J: TRBJ2-7
size: .
V: TRBV18
D: .
DNA: TGTGCCAGCTCACCACTTCCTCGAGGGGCTGCCGAGCAGTACTTC
CDR3: CASSPLPRGAAEQYF

J: TRBJ2-1
size: .
V: TRBV5-4
D: TRBD2
DNA: TGTGCCAGCAGCTTGTGGACTAGCGGGATGAGCTCCTACAATGAGCAGTTCTTC
CDR3: CASSLWTSGMSSYNEQFF

J: TRBJ2-1
size: .
V: TRBV20-1
D: .
DNA: TGCAGTGCTAGTAGGGGGGTTGAGCAGTTCTTC
CDR3: CSASRGVEQFF

J: TRBJ2-1
size: .
V: TRBV27
D: .
DNA: TGTGCCAGCAGTGCTAGAGGGGACAATGAGCAGTTCTTC
CDR3: CASSARGDNEQFF

J: TRBJ1-3
size: .
V: TRBV7-2
D: .
DNA: TGTGCCAGCAGCCTAGAGCGGGGGTTATCTGGAAACACCATATATTTT
CDR3: CASSLERGLSGNTIYF

J: TRBJ2-2
size: .
V: TRBV5-4
D: .
DNA: TGTGCCAGCAGCCCCCACGCGGGCGGGGCGAACACCGGGGAGCTGTTTTTT
CDR3: CASSPHAGGANTGELFF

J: TRBJ2-1
size: .
V: TRBV27
D: .
DNA: TGTGCCAGCAGCGTCTTTGGGGGGGCGTCCTACAATGAGCAGTTCTTC
CDR3: CASSVFGGASYNEQFF

J: TRBJ2-5
size: .
V: TRBV5-4
D: .
DNA: TGTGCCAGCAGCCCGGGACTCCTCCAAGAGACCCAGTACTTC
CDR3: CASSPGLLQETQYF

J: TRBJ2-7
size: .
V: TRBV6-6
D: TRBD2
DNA: TGTGCCACCCAAGGGGACTACTCCTACGAGCAGTACTTC
CDR3: CATQGDYSYEQYF

J: TRBJ2-3
size: .
V: TRBV7-9
D: .
DNA: TGTGCCAGCAGCCCATCGGGGAGGAACACAGATACGCAGTATTTT
CDR3: CASSPSGRNTDTQYF

J: TRBJ2-5
size: .
V: TRBV27
D: .
DNA: TGTGCCAGCAGTTTATCAGGGCTGGAGACCCAGTACTTC
CDR3: CASSLSGLETQYF

J: TRBJ2-3
size: .
V: TRBV6-5
D: TRBD1
DNA: TGTGCCAGCAGTTACGGACAGGGGGCATCAGATACGCAGTATTTT
CDR3: CASSYGQGASDTQYF

J: TRBJ2-5
size: few
V: TRBV7-6
D: .
DNA: TGTGCCAGCAGCTTATACAGGCAAGAGACCCAGTACTTC
CDR3: CASSLYRQETQYF

J: TRBJ1-2
size: .
V: TRBV2
D: TRBD1
DNA: TGTGCCAGCGAGACGGACAGGAACTATGGCTACACCTTC
CDR3: CASETDRNYGYTF

J: TRBJ1-4
size: .
V: TRBV4-3
D: TRBD1
DNA: TGCGCCAGCAGCCAGGAAGGGACAGGGAGGGATGAAAAACTGTTTTTT
CDR3: CASSQEGTGRDEKLFF

J: TRBJ1-5
size: .
V: TRBV7-9
D: .
DNA: TGTGCCAGCAGCTTAGAACTCAATCAGCCCCAGCATTTT
CDR3: CASSLELNQPQHF

J: TRBJ1-1
size: .
V: TRBV6-1
D: .
DNA: TGTGCCAGCAGGGGGACGGCTATGAACACTGAAGCTTTCTTT
CDR3: CASRGTAMNTEAFF

J: TRBJ2-1
size: .
V: TRBV5-1
D: TRBD1
DNA: TGCGCCAGCAGCTTGACAGGGGGCAACAATGAGCAGTTCTTC
CDR3: CASSLTGGNNEQFF

J: TRBJ1-1
size: .
V: TRBV7-3
D: TRBD1
DNA: TGTGCCAGCAGCTTAACCCGGGACAGGGCTACTGAAGCTTTCTTT
CDR3: CASSLTRDRATEAFF

J: TRBJ2-1
size: once
V: TRBV9
D: TRBD1
DNA: TGTGCCAGCAGCGTAGTTAACGGTCAGGGGGATGAGCAGTTCTTC
CDR3: CASSVVNGQGDEQFF

J: TRBJ2-7
size: once
V: TRBV7-2
D: .
DNA: TGTGCCAGCAGCTTTGTGCAGGGTGGCTCCTACGAGCAGTACTTC
CDR3: CASSFVQGGSYEQYF

J: TRBJ2-5
size: .
V: TRBV4-1
D: .
DNA: TGCGCCAGCAGCCAAAGACAGCTGTCCGAAGGACAAGAGACCCAGTACTTC
CDR3: CASSQRQLSEGQETQYF

J: TRBJ1-5
size: .
V: TRBV25-1
D: .
DNA: TGTGCCAGCAGTGAACCGGGTCGAGGGGTCCAGCATTTT
CDR3: CASSEPGRGVQHF

J: TRBJ2-1
size: .
V: TRBV5-6
D: TRBD2
DNA: TGTGCCAGCAGCCGTAGACTAGCGGGAGGTAATGAGCAGTTCTTC
CDR3: CASSRRLAGGNEQFF

J: TRBJ1-1
size: .
V: TRBV2
D: TRBD1
DNA: TGTGCCAGCCGACAGGGGGCCGGTTTCGGCACTGAAGCTTTCTTT
CDR3: CASRQGAGFGTEAFF

J: TRBJ1-2
size: .
V: TRBV19
D: .
DNA: TGTGCCAGTAGTAGGGAGGGCTATGGCTACACCTTC
CDR3: CASSREGYGYTF

J: TRBJ2-3
size: .
V: TRBV19
D: .
DNA: TGTGCCAGTAGTTCACCTACGCCCAGAGCAGATACGCAGTATTTT
CDR3: CASSSPTPRADTQYF

J: TRBJ1-2
size: .
V: TRBV4-3
D: .
DNA: TGCGCCAGCAGCCAAGCCAGGGGTACCTATGGCTACACCTTC
CDR3: CASSQARGTYGYTF

J: TRBJ1-6
size: once
V: TRBV28
D: .
DNA: TGTGCCAGCAGTTTACCCCCACAGAATTCACCCCTCCACTTT
CDR3: CASSLPPQNSPLHF

J: TRBJ2-5
size: few
V: TRBV4-2
D: .
DNA: TGTGCCAGCAGCCCGCGAGGGACGCAGGGGCAAGAGACCCAGTACTTC
CDR3: CASSPRGTQGQETQYF

J: TRBJ2-1
size: .
V: TRBV30
D: .
DNA: TGTGCCTACCGCGAGGGGGTCAGAGGGGAGCAGTTCTTC
CDR3: CAYREGVRGEQFF

J: TRBJ2-1
size: .
V: TRBV19
D: TRBD1
DNA: TGTGCCAGTAGTATTGGGACAGGGTTTGAGCAGTTCTTC
CDR3: CASSIGTGFEQFF

J: TRBJ2-7
size: .
V: TRBV2
D: TRBD1
DNA: TGTGCCAGCAGGCCGGGACAGGGGTCCTACGAGCAGTACTTC
CDR3: CASRPGQGSYEQYF

J: TRBJ2-7
size: few
V: TRBV5-6
D: TRBD2
DNA: TGTGCCAGCAGCTTGGTCGAGGGAGGGTCCTACGAGCAGTACTTC
CDR3: CASSLVEGGSYEQYF

J: TRBJ2-3
size: .
V: TRBV15
D: .
DNA: TGTGCCACCAGCGGCAGACTCTCCCCGCATCCCACAGATACGCAGTATTTT
CDR3: CATSGRLSPHPTDTQYF

J: TRBJ2-1
size: .
V: TRBV5-1
D: TRBD2
DNA: TGCGCCAGCAGCCCCCCCCAGCGGGGGGGCTACAATGAGCAGTTCTTC
CDR3: CASSPPQRGGYNEQFF

J: TRBJ1-5
size: .
V: TRBV19
D: TRBD1
DNA: TGTGCCAGTAGTTTCCAGGGGGCAGGACAGCCCCAGCATTTT
CDR3: CASSFQGAGQPQHF

J: TRBJ2-3
size: .
V: TRBV11-2
D: .
DNA: TGTGCCAGCAGCTTAATACGCGGAGCTAACACAGATACGCAGTATTTT
CDR3: CASSLIRGANTDTQYF